A single sample gave rise to the 29 T cell receptor beta chains below, sequenced in a study of T cells in Graves' hyperthyroidism and ophthalmopathy (dated by TCRdb to the late 2010s). Library method: multiplex PCR. The sample was run on an Illumina HiSeq 2000. TCR beta CDR3 regions were amplified from RNA transcripts. The first round of RT-PCR for the TCR CDR3 was performed with the HTBI primer set and the Qiagen OneStep RT-PCR kit. TCRdb passed the public sequencing reads through fastp at Q25 and MiXCR, retaining productive beta sequences. Merged by CDR3 protein, the rows form single entries marked with the most common genes and DNA. This sample is represented by 390,000 or so distinct CDR3 sequences; approximately 14% of them were singletons. The ten largest account for roughly 13% of the sample. Sequencing was performed on blood. The origin of the receptors is a man aged 18 to 29 with Graves' ophthalmopathy.

This clonotype showed up just a few times. This sequence joins TRBV12-5 and TRBJ2-2; no clear D gene. CDR3 length equals 14 residues. Germline CDR1 reads LGHNT; CDR2 reads FRNRAP. V was pared by 3 bases and J by 3 bases, with 8 bases between. The CDR3 DNA is TGTGCTAGTGGTTTCAGGTCCCACACCGGGGAGCTGTTTTTT. Translated: CASGFRSHTGELFF.

This chain connects TRBV4-1 to TRBJ2-1; 13 bases are shared with TRBD2. Losses at the gene ends were 5 bases for V and 0 bases for J; bases not matched to a gene: 7. From germline, CDR1 is MGHRA and CDR2 YSYEKL. There are 18 residues in the CDR3. The CDR3 nucleotides read TGCGCCAGCAGCGAGACTAGCGGGAGGTCGAGCTCCTACAATGAGCAGTTCTTC. It yields the protein CASSETSGRSSSYNEQFF.

This clonotype was counted many times. The chain combines TRBV5-1 with TRBJ2-1; 7 nucleotides align to TRBD2. The CDR3 length is 18 residues. The V gene end was trimmed by 2 bases and the J gene end by 6 bases; junction bases not matched to a gene: 17. Germline CDR1 and CDR2: SGHRS and YFSETQ. This CDR3 is CASSLTGTYRSGANEQFF. CDR3 in DNA: TGCGCCAGCAGCTTAACCGGGACTTATAGGAGCGGGGCCAATGAGCAGTTCTTC. Combining the CDR3 with reference TRBV5-1 and TRBJ2-1 gives the whole variable domain KAGVTQTPRYLIKTRGQQVTLSCSPISGHRSVSWYQQTPGQGLQFLFEYFSETQRNKGNFPGRFSGRQFSNSRSEMNVSTLELGDSALYLCASSLTGTYRSGANEQFFGPGTRLTVL.

This clonotype was observed a few times. No conserved phenylalanine or tryptophan ends this CDR3, so it is likely a read error. This chain connects TRBV11-1 to TRBJ1-1; D ambiguous. CDR3 length: 14 residues. Germline V gene sequence: CDR1 SGHAT, CDR2 FQDESV (reference sequence). V was trimmed by 4 bases and J by 1 base, leaving 10 bases between them. The CDR3 nucleotides read TGTGCCAGCAGCTCGAAACATTGGAACACTGAAGCTTTCTCT. Protein product: CASSSKHWNTEAFS.

To note about this clonotype: One end of the junction fails to match germline, which may point to a read error. The chain employs TRBV7-3 and TRBJ2-5, with TRBD1 matching over 8 bases. The CDR3 has 11 amino acids. Germline assignment: CDR1 SGHTA and CDR2 FQGTGA. The CDR3 bases are TGTGCCAGCAGCTTCGAGGGACAGGCGAACTTC. Its protein is CASSFEGQANF.

This clonotype was detected a few times. V and J are TRBV9 and TRBJ2-5, with D hard to call. Germline lookup yields CDR1 SGDLS and CDR2 YYNGEE. V lost 4 bases, J lost 5 bases, and 18 bases lay in between. The CDR3 has 15 residues. The CDR3 here is CASSPRPSPAETQYF. The CDR3 coding sequence is TGTGCCAGCAGCCCTAGACCCTCGCCCGCCGAGACCCAGTACTTC.

In its sample, this clonotype was seen many times. The gene calls are TRBV3-1 and TRBJ2-7; TRBD2 is a possible D gene (6 bases). The V end was cut by 4 bases, the J end by 7 bases, with 14 bases between. The CDR3 extends over 13 amino acids. CDR1 and CDR2 (germline): LGHDT, YNNKEL (reference sequence). CDR3 coding DNA: TGTGCCAGCAGCCTGGGACTCTCAGGAGAGCAGTACTTC. It is translated as CASSLGLSGEQYF.

This clonotype was counted many times. The chain joins TRBV30 to TRBJ1-3, with D hard to call. Germline CDR1 and CDR2: GTSNPN and SVGIG (reference sequence). The CDR3 runs to 12 residues. Trimming shortened V by 2 bases and J by 4 bases, and 6 bases separated the two germline ends. The chain's CDR3 is CAWSSSGNTIYF. DNA for the CDR3: TGTGCCTGGAGTTCCTCAGGAAACACCATATATTTT.

The sample holds many counts of this clonotype. The chain employs TRBV7-9 and TRBJ2-1; D may be TRBD2 (5 bases). Trimming removed 7 bases from V and 0 bases from J, with 10 bases in between. This CDR3 has 14 amino acids. The germline CDR1 and CDR2 sequences are SEHNR and FQNEAQ (reference sequence). CDR3 in amino acids: CASIRSGSYNEQFF. DNA for the CDR3: TGTGCCAGCATTAGAAGCGGCTCCTACAATGAGCAGTTCTTC.

This clonotype has at least ten counts. The CDR3 loop reads CSASEAGANTGELFF. CDR3 nucleotides: TGCAGTGCCAGCGAGGCAGGGGCGAACACCGGGGAGCTGTTTTTT. The chain employs TRBV20-1 and TRBJ2-2; a possible D gene is TRBD1 (6 bases). CDR3 size: 15 residues. Per germline, CDR1 DFQATT and CDR2 SNEGSKA (reference sequence). The V gene lost 6 bases and the J gene lost 0 bases, with 14 bases spanning the gap.

The sample holds many counts of this clonotype. J is TRBJ2-3 and V is TRBV7-2; D is unclear. The V and J ends lost 5 bases and 4 bases respectively, with 10 bases between them. Per the germline V gene, CDR1 is SGHTA and CDR2 is FQGNSA. This CDR3 contains 13 residues. CDR3 nucleotides: TGTGCCAGCAGCCCCCCCCTTGCAGATACGCAGTATTTT. It specifies CASSPPLADTQYF. Based on the CDR3 plus reference TRBV7-2 and TRBJ2-3, the full variable domain is GAGVSQSPSNKVTEKGKDVELRCDPISGHTALYWYRQSLGQGLEFLIYFQGNSAPDKSGLPSDRFSAERTGGSVSTLTIQRTQQEDSAVYLCASSPPLADTQYFGPGTRLTVL.

This rearrangement joins TRBV7-6 to TRBJ2-7; D is perhaps TRBD1 (6 bases). The CDR3 sequence is 14 residues long. Germline V gene lookup returns CDR1 SGHVS and CDR2 FNYEAQ. V was pared by 6 bases and J by 1 base, with 13 bases between. CDR3 DNA sequence: TGTGCCAGCAGTAATCGACAGGAATCCTACGAGCAGTACTTC. As protein: CASSNRQESYEQYF.

This clonotype was recorded a few times. CDR3 region: CASSQERQVPNEKLFF. As DNA, the CDR3 is TGTGCCAGCAGCCAAGAGAGACAGGTCCCTAATGAAAAACTGTTTTTT. This chain connects TRBV4-2 to TRBJ1-4, with D maybe TRBD1 (6 bases). V lost 0 bases, J lost 3 bases, and 11 bases lay in between. The CDR3 covers 16 residues. CDR1 is LGHNA and CDR2 is YNFKEQ in the germline V gene.

The sample holds a few counts of this clonotype. CDR3 nucleotides: TGTGCCAGCAGTTATTACGACGGGGAGCTGTTTTTT. It codes for CASSYYDGELFF. The chain recombines TRBV6-1 with TRBJ2-2; D not resolved. CDR3 length: 12 amino acids. V lost 5 bases and J lost 7, with 8 bases in between. Looked up from germline, CDR1 is MNHNS and CDR2 is SASEGT.

V gene TRBV11-2 combines with J gene TRBJ1-2; no clear D. CDR1 SGHAT and CDR2 FQNNGV come from the germline V gene. This CDR3 is 12 amino acids long. V lost 5 bases to trimming and J lost 8 bases, with 12 bases between them. The CDR3 protein is CASSRGFEGYTF. The DNA for the CDR3 is TGTGCCAGCAGCCGCGGATTCGAGGGCTACACCTTC.

This clonotype was recorded at least ten times. The chain recombines TRBV5-1 with TRBJ2-3, with D hard to call. The germline V gene encodes CDR1 SGHRS and CDR2 YFSETQ. CDR3 length equals 15 residues. V was cut by 4 bases and J by 5 bases, with 17 bases left in between. The CDR3 DNA is TGCGCCAGCAGCACCGGGCAGGCTGATGGAGATACGCAGTATTTT. Translation: CASSTGQADGDTQYF. The full variable domain, rest sourced from reference TRBV5-1 and TRBJ2-3, is KAGVTQTPRYLIKTRGQQVTLSCSPISGHRSVSWYQQTPGQGLQFLFEYFSETQRNKGNFPGRFSGRQFSNSRSEMNVSTLELGDSALYLCASSTGQADGDTQYFGPGTRLTVL.

As to this clonotype: A much larger clone lies a single base off, so this may be a read error. The V and J genes are TRBV20-1 and TRBJ1-1; 7 bases align to TRBD1. The J segment lost 7 bases and the V segment lost 7 bases, leaving 15 bases of the junction unmatched. The CDR3 has 14 residues. From germline, CDR1 is DFQATT and CDR2 SNEGSKA (reference sequence). In DNA, the CDR3 is TGCAGTGTCCGGGGGGGCAGGGGGGTGAGTGAAGCTTTCTTT. This sequence encodes CSVRGGRGVSEAFF.

This clonotype was seen many times. V usage is TRBV28 and J usage is TRBJ1-3, with no clear D. Germline V gene lookup returns CDR1 MDHEN and CDR2 SYDVKM. V was trimmed by 5 bases and J by 7 bases, leaving 9 bases between them. CDR3 length: 12 amino acids. The CDR3 sequence is CASSHPRNTIYF. CDR3 coding DNA: TGTGCCAGCAGTCACCCGCGGAACACCATATATTTT.

This clonotype has ten or more counts. The chain has TRBV7-8 and TRBJ2-2; D is unresolved. There are 15 residues in the CDR3. Germline CDR1 SGHVS, CDR2 FQNEAQ. V was cut by 1 base and J by 1 base, with 7 bases left in between. CDR3 loop: CASSLGLQNTGELFF. The CDR3 region has the DNA TGTGCCAGCAGCTTAGGGCTCCAGAACACCGGGGAGCTGTTTTTT.

This clonotype was counted many times. The rearrangement links TRBV7-9 to TRBJ2-1, with D unresolved. The germline V gene encodes CDR1 SEHNR and CDR2 FQNEAQ (reference sequence). The CDR3 sequence is 11 residues long. V was trimmed by 5 bases and J by 5 bases, leaving 4 bases between them. The CDR3 DNA follows: TGTGCCAGCAGCCACCACAATGAGCAGTTCTTC. Translated: CASSHHNEQFF.

This clonotype has only a few counts. The V gene is TRBV9, the J gene TRBJ2-1; TRBD2 agrees at 9 bases. V trimming: 3 bases; J trimming: 2 bases; junction bases outside the gene matches: 6. The CDR3 consists of 16 residues. Germline V gene data show CDR1 as SGDLS and CDR2 as YYNGEE. This CDR3 reads CASSGYSGRTYNEQFF. The CDR3 DNA follows: TGTGCCAGCAGCGGCTATAGCGGGAGAACCTACAATGAGCAGTTCTTC. Based on the CDR3 plus reference TRBV9 and TRBJ2-1, the full variable domain is DSGVTQTPKHLITATGQRVTLRCSPRSGDLSVYWYQQSLDQGLQFLIQYYNGEERAKGNILERFSAQQFPDLHSELNLSSLELGDSALYFCASSGYSGRTYNEQFFGPGTRLTVL.

This clonotype occurred a few times. This chain joins TRBV6-5 and TRBJ2-6, with D tentatively TRBD2 (5 bases). Germline V gives CDR1 MNHEY, CDR2 SVGAGI. This CDR3 has 15 amino acids. V was clipped by 6 bases and J by 2 bases, with 11 bases between them. The CDR3 region is CASSNSGTGANVLTF. The CDR3 bases are TGTGCCAGCAGCAACTCCGGGACTGGGGCCAACGTCCTGACTTTC.

The table lists this clonotype with many counts. The gene calls are TRBV3-1 and TRBJ1-5, with D perhaps matching TRBD1 (5 bases). V was trimmed by 4 bases and J by 2 bases, leaving 18 bases between them. The CDR3 is 17 residues long. Germline V gives CDR1 LGHDT, CDR2 YNNKEL (reference sequence). DNA of the CDR3: TGTGCCAGCAGCCCCGGGACGGCGATGTGGGGCAATCAGCCCCAGCATTTT. It is translated as CASSPGTAMWGNQPQHF.

The table lists this clonotype with many counts. The gene calls are TRBV7-9 and TRBJ1-1; D ambiguous. The CDR3 loop spans 13 amino acids. Germline CDR1 SEHNR, CDR2 FQNEAQ (reference sequence). V was shortened by 2 bases and J by 4 bases, with 8 bases between the two germline ends. For the CDR3, the DNA is TGTGCCAGCAGCTTACACGGGCCCACTGAAGCTTTCTTT. Amino acid sequence: CASSLHGPTEAFF.

At least ten counts were recorded for this clonotype. This chain uses TRBV6-1 with TRBJ2-3; TRBD2 agrees at 11 bases. The CDR3 runs to 16 residues. Losses at the gene ends were 6 bases for V and 0 bases for J; bases not matched to a gene: 5. Germline V gives CDR1 MNHNS, CDR2 SASEGT. The CDR3 here is CASSWGTSGSTDTQYF. CDR3 nucleotides: TGTGCCAGCAGCTGGGGGACTAGCGGAAGCACAGATACGCAGTATTTT.

This clonotype was picked up a small number of times. The chain uses TRBV7-9 and TRBJ1-2, with D possibly TRBD1 on 6 matching bases. This CDR3 contains 14 residues. V lost 1 base and J lost 8, with 14 bases in between. Germline V gene data show CDR1 as SEHNR and CDR2 as FQNEAQ (reference sequence). The DNA for the CDR3 is TGTGCCAGCAGCTTAGGGAGGGGGGCTTGGGGCTACACCTTC. It codes for CASSLGRGAWGYTF.

This clonotype was seen a handful of times. A read error is possible here, since a much larger clone lies one base away. V and J are TRBV11-3 and TRBJ2-1; 10 bases match TRBD2. CDR1 SGHNT and CDR2 YENEEA come from the germline V gene. CDR3 size: 13 residues. CDR3 sequence (DNA): TGTGTCACTGAGCGGGGGGGCGAGAATGAGCAGTTCTTC. Protein: CVTERGGENEQFF.

A note on this clonotype: Possible read error: a much larger clone is one base away. The V and J genes are TRBV2 and TRBJ2-7; 7 nucleotides align to TRBD1. Germline CDR1 and CDR2: SNHLY and FYNNEI. The CDR3 consists of 14 residues. V was clipped by 6 bases and J by 5 bases; unmatched bases: 10. This CDR3 is CASRHPSTGDEQYF. The CDR3 DNA is TGTGCCAGCAGACACCCCAGCACAGGGGACGAGCAGTACTTC.

On this clonotype itself: This may arise from a read error, as a much more abundant clone is one base away. V usage is TRBV15 and J usage is TRBJ1-1; D might be TRBD1 (5 bases). There are 15 residues in the CDR3. CDR1 and CDR2 from the germline V gene are LNHNV and YYDKDF (reference sequence). The CDR3 is CVTSGPSTVGTEAFF. DNA for the CDR3: TGTGTCACCAGCGGGCCCTCGACAGTCGGCACTGAAGCTTTCTTT.